This TCR beta chain was sequenced in a study of T-cell reconstitution after alpha-beta-depleted transplantation in children. This clonotype has a count of ten or more. An end of the junction differs from the germline gene, which may be a read error. The germline gives CDR1 SGDLS, CDR2 YYNGEE. CDR3 length: 14 amino acids. Unique molecular identifiers featured in how the TCRbeta library was prepared. Each CDR3 protein is one row after TCRdb ran MiXCR on the PCR reads. The sample has over 550,000 distinct CDR3 sequences; about 10% are singletons. The sequences come from PBMCs from the stem cell graft donor, collected from the stem cell graft. The origin of this receptor is a human donor who donated a stem cell graft to a child with acute myeloid leukemia. The chain couples TRBV9 to TRBJ2-1; D gene unclear. The chain's CDR3 is CASSVVNSHNEQFF. For the CDR3, the DNA is TGTGCCAGCAGCGTAGTAAACTCCCACAATGAGCAGTTCTTC.